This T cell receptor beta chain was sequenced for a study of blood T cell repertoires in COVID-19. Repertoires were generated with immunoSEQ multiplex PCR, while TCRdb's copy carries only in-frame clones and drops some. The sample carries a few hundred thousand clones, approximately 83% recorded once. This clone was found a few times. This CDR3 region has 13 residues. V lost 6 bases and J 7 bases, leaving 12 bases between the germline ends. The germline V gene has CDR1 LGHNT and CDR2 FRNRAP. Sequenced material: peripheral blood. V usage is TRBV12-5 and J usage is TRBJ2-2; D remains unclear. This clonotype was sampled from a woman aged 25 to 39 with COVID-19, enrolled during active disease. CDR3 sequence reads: CASGSGWHGELFF. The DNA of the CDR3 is TGTGCTAGTGGATCCGGGTGGCACGGGGAGCTGTTTTTT.